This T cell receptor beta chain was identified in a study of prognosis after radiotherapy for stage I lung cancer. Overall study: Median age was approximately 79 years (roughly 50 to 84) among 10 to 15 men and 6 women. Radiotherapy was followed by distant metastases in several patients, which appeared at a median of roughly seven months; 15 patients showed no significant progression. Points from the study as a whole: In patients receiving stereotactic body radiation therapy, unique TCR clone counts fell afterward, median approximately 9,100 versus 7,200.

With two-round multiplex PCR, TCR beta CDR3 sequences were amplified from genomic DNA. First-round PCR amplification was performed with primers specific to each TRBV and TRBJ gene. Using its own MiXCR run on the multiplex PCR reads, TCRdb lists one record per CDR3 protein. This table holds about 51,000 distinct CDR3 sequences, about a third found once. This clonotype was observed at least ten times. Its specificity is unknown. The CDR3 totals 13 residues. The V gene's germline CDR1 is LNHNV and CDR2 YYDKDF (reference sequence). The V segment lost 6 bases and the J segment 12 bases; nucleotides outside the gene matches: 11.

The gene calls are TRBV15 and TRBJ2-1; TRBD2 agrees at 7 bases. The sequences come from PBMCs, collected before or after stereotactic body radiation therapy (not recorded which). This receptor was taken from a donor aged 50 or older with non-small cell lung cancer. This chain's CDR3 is CATRGGLGPRQFF. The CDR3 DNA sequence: TGTGCCACCAGGGGGGGGTTAGGGCCGCGGCAGTTCTTC. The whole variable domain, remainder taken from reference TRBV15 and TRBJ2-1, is DAMVIQNPRYQVTQFGKPVTLSCSQTLNHNVMYWYQQKSSQAPKLLFHYYDKDFNNEADTPDNFQSRRPNTSFCFLDIRSPGLGDTAMYLCATRGGLGPRQFFGPGTRLTVL.